This T cell receptor (beta chain) was captured by sequencing in a study of neoadjuvant anti-PD-1 for oral cavity cancer. Here immunoSEQ multiplex PCR was the method, and the copy in TCRdb shows in-frame clones only, minus some. The sample lists 50,000 to 65,000 clones; approximately 79% were seen once. Stage II-IVA oral cavity squamous cell carcinoma was new and untreated by systemic or radiation therapy. The patients had HPV-negative, locally advanced oral cavity squamous cell carcinoma. In its sample, this clone was seen once. Its antigen remains unknown. General study results and limits: Higher pretreatment blood Treg/Th17 ratios correlated with higher pretreatment blood and lower post-treatment tumor TCRbeta clonality.

Trimming stripped 0 bases from V and 6 bases from J, with 20 bases between. The CDR3 spans 18 residues. Germline lookup yields CDR1 MRHNA and CDR2 SNTAGT. The sequence came from a person aged 35 to 85 with oral cavity squamous cell carcinoma. The genes are TRBV6-4 and TRBJ2-2, with D perhaps being TRBD1 or TRBD2 (5 bases each). The sequenced sample was PBMCs, obtained before nivolumab (anti-PD-1) treatment. The CDR3 region has the DNA TGTGCCAGCAGTGACTCGCCCTTCCCCCGGGGCAAACCCGGGGAGCTGTTTTTT. The encoded protein is CASSDSPFPRGKPGELFF.